Below are 25 T cell receptor beta chains sequenced from a single sample in a study of blood T cell repertoires in COVID-19. Assay used: immunoSEQ multiplex PCR; TCRdb lists only in-frame clones, some missing. The data hold 500,000 to 600,000 clones, with 85% to 90% observed a single time. Sequenced material: peripheral blood. The source is a woman aged 50 to 65 with COVID-19, enrolled during active disease.

J is TRBJ1-2 and V is TRBV10-2; 7 nucleotides line up with TRBD1. CDR3 length equals 16 residues. Per the germline V gene, CDR1 is WSHSY and CDR2 is SAAADI. The J segment lost 0 bases and the V segment lost 7 bases, leaving 11 bases of the junction unmatched. CDR3 coding DNA: TGCGCCAGCACTGACCTACAGGGGCGGTCTAACTATGGCTACACCTTC. Amino acid sequence: CASTDLQGRSNYGYTF.

The rearrangement uses TRBV28 and TRBJ1-4; possible D gene TRBD1, 6 bases. Germline V gene data show CDR1 as MDHEN and CDR2 as SYDVKM. The CDR3 covers 14 residues. V was cut by 5 bases and J by 3 bases, with 10 bases left in between. Here the CDR3 reads CASSNRVANEKLFF. In nucleotides, the CDR3 is TGTGCCAGCAGTAACAGGGTTGCTAATGAAAAACTGTTTTTT.

The chain carries TRBV30 and TRBJ1-1, with 7 bases aligning to TRBD1. J lost 6 bases, V lost 3 bases, and 13 bases had no gene match. CDR3 length: 15 residues. Germline V lookup: CDR1 GTSNPN, CDR2 SVGIG (reference sequence). CDR3 bases: TGTGCCTGGAGGACCCTTGGGCAGGGGGTCCCTGAAGCTTTCTTT. Protein sequence: CAWRTLGQGVPEAFF.

Here the CDR3 reads CASSTTPQGYEQYF. The CDR3 region has the DNA TGTGCCAGCAGCACCACTCCACAGGGCTACGAGCAGTACTTC. The chain recombines TRBV9 with TRBJ2-7; D possibly corresponds to TRBD1 (6 bases). This CDR3 is built from 14 residues. V lost 4 bases and J lost 3, with 14 bases in between. Germline assignment: CDR1 SGDLS and CDR2 YYNGEE.

This rearrangement joins TRBV6-5 to TRBJ1-2, with TRBD1 as a possible D gene (6 bases). This CDR3 comprises 12 residues. V lost 6 bases and J 7 bases, leaving 12 bases between the germline ends. The germline gives CDR1 MNHEY, CDR2 SVGAGI. This CDR3 reads CASSQQDSGYTF. CDR3 nucleotide sequence: TGTGCCAGCAGCCAGCAGGACAGTGGCTACACCTTC.

The chain is built from TRBV5-6 and TRBJ2-2; D possibly corresponds to TRBD1 (5 bases). Germline values: CDR1 SGHDT, CDR2 YYEEEE. This CDR3 comprises 16 residues. V lost 2 bases and J lost 3, with 14 bases in between. The CDR3, as DNA: TGTGCCAGCAGCTTAGGTCGACAGTCCTACACCGGGGAGCTGTTTTTT. Protein sequence: CASSLGRQSYTGELFF. The variable domain in full, with the rest retrieved from reference TRBV5-6 and TRBJ2-2, is DAGVTQSPTHLIKTRGQQVTLRCSPKSGHDTVSWYQQALGQGPQFIFQYYEEEERQRGNFPDRFSGHQFPNYSSELNVNALLLGDSALYLCASSLGRQSYTGELFFGEGSRLTVL.

The V and J genes are TRBV19 and TRBJ1-4; 7 bases fit TRBD1. This CDR3 spans 14 amino acids. After removal of 6 bases from V and 8 bases from J, the junction contained 9 bases not matched to a gene. The germline V gene has CDR1 LNHDA and CDR2 SQIVND (reference sequence). The CDR3 DNA sequence: TGTGCCAGTAGGAAGACAGGGAATGCAGAAAAACTGTTTTTT. It translates to CASRKTGNAEKLFF.

The chain has TRBV7-8 and TRBJ1-1; 9 nucleotides align to TRBD1. Looked up from germline, CDR1 is SGHVS and CDR2 is FQNEAQ. The CDR3 totals 13 residues. The J segment lost 10 bases and the V segment lost 5 bases, leaving 8 bases of the junction unmatched. The CDR3 region has the DNA TGTGCCAGCAGCCCGGGACAGGGACGGTTAGCTTTCTTT. Translation: CASSPGQGRLAFF. Drawing the rest from reference TRBV7-8 and TRBJ1-1, the complete variable domain is GAGVSQSPRYKVAKRGQDVALRCDPISGHVSLFWYQQALGQGPEFLTYFQNEAQLDKSGLPSDRFFAERPEGSVSTLKIQRTQQEDSAVYLCASSPGQGRLAFFGQGTRLTVV.

The chain uses TRBV2 and TRBJ1-4; no clear D. The germline gives CDR1 SNHLY, CDR2 FYNNEI. V lost 1 base and J 0 bases, leaving 6 bases between the germline ends. This CDR3 is built from 15 residues. The CDR3 reads CASSEGLTTNEKLFF. The CDR3 DNA reads as TGTGCCAGCAGTGAAGGCCTAACAACTAATGAAAAACTGTTTTTT.

This rearrangement joins TRBV6-5 to TRBJ2-7, with 9 bases lining up with TRBD1. Germline trimming cut 6 bases from V and 2 bases from J; bases unmatched to any gene: 5. In germline, CDR1 is MNHEY, CDR2 SVGAGI. This CDR3 has 14 residues. CDR3 nucleotides: TGTGCCAGCAGCGTTGGACAGGGGACCTACGAGCAGTACTTC. Its protein is CASSVGQGTYEQYF.

V gene TRBV4-1 combines with J gene TRBJ1-1, with a weak D call TRBD1 (6 bases). The V end lost 3 bases, the J end lost 10 bases, and 27 bases lay between the germline ends. Germline-derived CDR1 and CDR2 are MGHRA and YSYEKL. The CDR3 sequence is 17 residues long. In nucleotides, the CDR3 is TGCGCCAGCAGCCACCTGGGGGGGGGCGCGACCCCCCAGCCAGCTTTCTTT. Amino acids: CASSHLGGGATPQPAFF.

The rearrangement joins TRBV27 to TRBJ1-1; 8 nucleotides match TRBD1. Per germline, CDR1 MNHEY and CDR2 SMNVEV (reference sequence). V was clipped by 4 bases and J by 5 bases; unmatched bases: 6. CDR3 length: 14 amino acids. In DNA, the CDR3 is TGTGCCAGCAGTTCAGGGGGCAGGTGGACTGAAGCTTTCTTT. Translating it yields CASSSGGRWTEAFF.

The V call is TRBV7-9, the J call TRBJ1-1, with D uncertain. Germline loops: CDR1 SEHNR, CDR2 FQNEAQ (reference sequence). The V gene lost 1 base and the J gene lost 3 bases, with 12 bases spanning the gap. CDR3 length: 15 amino acids. This CDR3 reads CASSLGSARDTEAFF. The CDR3 nucleotides read TGTGCCAGCAGCTTAGGATCCGCGCGGGACACTGAAGCTTTCTTT.

This chain connects TRBV6-5 to TRBJ1-2; the match to TRBD1 covers 9 bases. Germline V gene data show CDR1 as MNHEY and CDR2 as SVGAGI. J lost 8 bases, V lost 0 bases, and 10 bases had no gene match. The CDR3 is 16 amino acids. CDR3 DNA: TGTGCCAGCAGTTACTCGATTGAGGGACAGGGTGGGGGCTACACCTTC. It is translated as CASSYSIEGQGGGYTF.

This clone was recorded once. The chain recombines TRBV24-1 with TRBJ2-5; 10 nucleotides line up with TRBD2. The ends lost 1 base at V and 4 bases at J; junction bases unmatched: 5. The V gene's germline CDR1 is KGHDR and CDR2 SFDVKD. This CDR3 spans 16 amino acids. In nucleotides, the CDR3 is TGTGCCACCAGTGATTTAGTGAGCGGGGGGGGAGAGACCCAGTACTTC. Translating it yields CATSDLVSGGGETQYF.

The V and J genes are TRBV25-1 and TRBJ2-1, with 7 positions matching TRBD2. The CDR3 spans 13 residues. V shed 1 base, J shed 8 bases, and the junction held 2 bases outside the gene matches. CDR1 MGHDK and CDR2 SYGVNS come from the germline V gene. DNA of the CDR3: TGTGCCAGCAGTGAATCCCGGGGGGATGAGCAGTTCTTC. This encodes CASSESRGDEQFF.

J is TRBJ2-7 and V is TRBV18; D gene uncertain. Germline loops: CDR1 KGHSH, CDR2 LQKENI. V was shortened by 0 bases and J by 5 bases, with 14 bases between the two germline ends. CDR3 size: 15 residues. The CDR3 sequence is CASSPPQTSRDEQYF. The CDR3 region has the DNA TGTGCCAGCTCACCACCGCAGACAAGCCGCGACGAGCAGTACTTC.

The V gene is TRBV5-1, the J gene TRBJ1-6; TRBD1 might be the D (6 bases). Trimming cost V 0 bases and J 9 bases, with 10 bases left between them. Per germline, CDR1 SGHRS and CDR2 YFSETQ. CDR3 size: 14 residues. CDR3 nucleotides: TGCGCCAGCAGCTTGGGACAGGCGAGTTCACCCCTCCACTTT. This sequence encodes CASSLGQASSPLHF.

This chain uses TRBV5-1 with TRBJ1-4; TRBD1 matches at 9 bases. The germline V gene has CDR1 SGHRS and CDR2 YFSETQ. The CDR3 sequence is 15 residues long. V lost 3 bases, J lost 8 bases, and 8 bases stayed unmatched. This CDR3 is CASSWTTGGVEKLFF. For the CDR3, the DNA is TGCGCCAGCAGCTGGACGACAGGGGGTGTGGAAAAACTGTTTTTT.

This chain joins TRBV5-4 and TRBJ2-1, with TRBD1 identical over 8 bases. The length of the CDR3 is 16 residues. Germline V gene sequence: CDR1 SGHNT, CDR2 YYREEE (reference sequence). V gave up 3 bases and J gave up 8 bases; unmatched junction bases: 13. CDR3 in amino acids: CASSSADRAYEDEQFF. DNA for the CDR3: TGTGCCAGCAGCTCTGCGGACAGGGCCTATGAGGATGAGCAGTTCTTC.

This CDR3 reads CASSIDRGVEAFF. CDR3 nucleotide sequence: TGTGCCAGTAGTATCGACAGGGGAGTGGAGGCTTTCTTT. V usage is TRBV19 and J usage is TRBJ1-1; TRBD1 aligns across 8 bases. The germline V gene encodes CDR1 LNHDA and CDR2 SQIVND (reference sequence). The CDR3 length is 13 residues. Trimming took 3 bases from V and 11 from J; bases not matched to a gene: 8.

The chain carries TRBV6-1 and TRBJ1-4, with 9 bases fitting TRBD1. This CDR3 comprises 15 residues. With 3 bases clipped from V and 4 bases from J, the junction kept 3 bases outside the gene matches. Germline CDR1 MNHNS, CDR2 SASEGT. This chain's CDR3 is CASSETGQGNEKLFF. The CDR3 bases are TGTGCCAGCAGTGAGACGGGACAGGGTAATGAAAAACTGTTTTTT.

V gene TRBV15 combines with J gene TRBJ1-1, with 11 positions matching TRBD1. With V trimmed by 0 bases and J by 7 bases, 10 bases remained unmatched. This CDR3 spans 17 amino acids. CDR1 and CDR2 from the germline V gene are LNHNV and YYDKDF (reference sequence). The CDR3 DNA sequence: TGTGCCACCAGCAGAGATAGGACAGGGGGCGATAGGATTGAAGCTTTCTTT. Translation gives CATSRDRTGGDRIEAFF.

Only one count was recorded for this clone. The genes are TRBV28 and TRBJ2-4; D possibly corresponds to TRBD1 (6 bases). The ends were cut back, 2 bases at V and 5 bases at J, with 10 bases in the middle. The germline V gene has CDR1 MDHEN and CDR2 SYDVKM. The CDR3 sequence is 14 residues long. CDR3 protein: CASSLIGGENIQYF. As DNA, the CDR3 is TGTGCCAGCAGTTTAATAGGGGGTGAAAACATTCAGTACTTC.

This clone occurred once. The J gene is TRBJ2-2, the V gene TRBV4-1; D is perhaps TRBD1 (6 bases). The V and J ends lost 2 bases and 5 bases respectively, with 12 bases between them. The CDR3 totals 15 residues. From germline, CDR1 is MGHRA and CDR2 YSYEKL. CDR3 protein: CASSQPHRDTGELFF. CDR3 DNA sequence: TGCGCCAGCAGCCAACCACACAGGGATACCGGGGAGCTGTTTTTT.